This T cell receptor (beta chain) was recovered during a study of cytomegalovirus exposure and HLA in healthy donors. This CDR3 region has 15 residues. Germline V lookup: CDR1 SGHDT, CDR2 YYEEEE. V shed 1 base and J shed 0 bases, with 11 bases lying between them. Primers for the PCR totalled 60 Vbeta and 13 Jbeta. Produced via immunoSEQ multiplex PCR; TCRdb's table is partial and in-frame only. The profile covers over 60,000 clones, with roughly 70% appearing a single time and approximately 13% taken by the ten largest. Comment on this clone: Its antigen is not identified.

General study results and limits: The study labeled approximately 150 TCR beta chains cytomegalovirus-associated.

The chain couples TRBV5-6 to TRBJ2-7, with D perhaps TRBD1 (5 bases). Sequenced input: PBMCs. This TCR was sampled from a man between 65 and 85 years old in good health and CMV-seronegative. CDR3 residues: CASSLQGPYSYEQYF. The CDR3, as DNA: TGTGCCAGCAGCTTGCAGGGTCCCTACTCCTACGAGCAGTACTTC.